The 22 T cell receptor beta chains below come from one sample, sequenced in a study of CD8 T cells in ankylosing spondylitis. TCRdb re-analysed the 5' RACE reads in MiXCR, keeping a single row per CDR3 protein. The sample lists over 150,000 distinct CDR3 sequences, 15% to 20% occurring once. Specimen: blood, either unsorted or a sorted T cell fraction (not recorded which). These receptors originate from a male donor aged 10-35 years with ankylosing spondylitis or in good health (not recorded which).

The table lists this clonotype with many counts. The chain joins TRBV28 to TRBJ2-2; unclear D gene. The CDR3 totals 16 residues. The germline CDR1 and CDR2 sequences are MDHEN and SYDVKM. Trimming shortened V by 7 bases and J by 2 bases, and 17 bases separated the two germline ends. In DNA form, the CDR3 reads TGTGCCAGCACCACGACCACCCTAGTCAACACCGGGGAGCTGTTTTTT. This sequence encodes CASTTTTLVNTGELFF.

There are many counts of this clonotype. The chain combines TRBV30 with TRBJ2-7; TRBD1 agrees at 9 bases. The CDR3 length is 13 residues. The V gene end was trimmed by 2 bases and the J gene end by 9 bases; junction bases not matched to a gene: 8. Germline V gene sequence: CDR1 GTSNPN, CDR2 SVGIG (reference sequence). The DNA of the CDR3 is TGTGCCTGGAGTCCCGGGACAGGGTCGGCGCAGTACTTC. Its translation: CAWSPGTGSAQYF.

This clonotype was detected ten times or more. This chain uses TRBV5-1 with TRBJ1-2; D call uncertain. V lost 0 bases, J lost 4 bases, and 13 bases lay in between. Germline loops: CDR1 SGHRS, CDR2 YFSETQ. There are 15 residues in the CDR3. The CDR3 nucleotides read TGCGCCAGCAGCTTGGCCCTGGGCCCCAGCTATGGCTACACCTTC. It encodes CASSLALGPSYGYTF.

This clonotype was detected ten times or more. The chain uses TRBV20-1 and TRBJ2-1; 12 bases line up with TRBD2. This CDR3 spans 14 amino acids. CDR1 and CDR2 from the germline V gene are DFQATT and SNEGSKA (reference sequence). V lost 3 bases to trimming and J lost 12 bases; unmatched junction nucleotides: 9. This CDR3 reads CSASTLAGGYGQFF. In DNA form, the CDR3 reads TGCAGTGCTAGTACACTAGCGGGAGGTTATGGGCAGTTCTTC.

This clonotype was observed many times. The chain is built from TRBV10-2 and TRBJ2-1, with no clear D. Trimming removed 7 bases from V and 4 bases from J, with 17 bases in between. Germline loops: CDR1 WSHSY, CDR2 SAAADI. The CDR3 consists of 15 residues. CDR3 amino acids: CASIQGLSFYNEQFF. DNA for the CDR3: TGCGCCAGCATTCAAGGTCTATCTTTTTACAATGAGCAGTTCTTC.

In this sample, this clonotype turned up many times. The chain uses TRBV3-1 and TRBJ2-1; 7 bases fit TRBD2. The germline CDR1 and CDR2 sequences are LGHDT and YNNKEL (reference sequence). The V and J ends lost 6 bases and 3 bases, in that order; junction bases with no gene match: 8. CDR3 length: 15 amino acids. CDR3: CASSLTGTNYNEQFF. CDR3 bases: TGTGCCAGCAGTCTTACCGGGACTAACTACAATGAGCAGTTCTTC.

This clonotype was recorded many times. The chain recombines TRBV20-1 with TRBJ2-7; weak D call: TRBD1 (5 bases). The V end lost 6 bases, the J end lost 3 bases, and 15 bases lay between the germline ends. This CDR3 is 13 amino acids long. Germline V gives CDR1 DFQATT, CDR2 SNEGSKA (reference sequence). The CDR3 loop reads CSAHLGQNYEQYF. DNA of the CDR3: TGCAGTGCACACCTGGGGCAAAACTACGAGCAGTACTTC.

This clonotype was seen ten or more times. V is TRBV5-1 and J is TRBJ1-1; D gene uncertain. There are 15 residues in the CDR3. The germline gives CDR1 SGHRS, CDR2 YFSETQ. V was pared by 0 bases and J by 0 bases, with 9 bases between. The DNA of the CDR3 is TGCGCCAGCAGCTTGGAGGAGGGCTTGAACACTGAAGCTTTCTTT. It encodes CASSLEEGLNTEAFF.

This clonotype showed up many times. CDR3 in DNA: TGTGCCAGCAGCTTGGGGACAGGATCCACCGGGGAGCTGTTTTTT. It is translated as CASSLGTGSTGELFF. V usage is TRBV5-5 and J usage is TRBJ2-2, with 7 bases that match TRBD1. The germline V gene has CDR1 SGHKS and CDR2 YYEKEE (reference sequence). The CDR3 contains 15 residues. V lost 0 bases, J lost 4 bases, and 3 bases stayed unmatched.

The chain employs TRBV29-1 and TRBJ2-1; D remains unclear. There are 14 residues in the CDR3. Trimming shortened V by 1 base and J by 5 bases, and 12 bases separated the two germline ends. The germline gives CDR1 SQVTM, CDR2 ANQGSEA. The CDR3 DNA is TGCAGCGTTGAAGCCGGCGAAGGGCACAATGAGCAGTTCTTC. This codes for CSVEAGEGHNEQFF.

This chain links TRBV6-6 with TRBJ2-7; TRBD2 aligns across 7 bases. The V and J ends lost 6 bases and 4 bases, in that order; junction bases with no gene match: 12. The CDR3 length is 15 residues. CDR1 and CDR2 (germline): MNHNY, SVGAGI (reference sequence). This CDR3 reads CASSSGLGSPYEQYV. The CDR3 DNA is TGTGCCAGCAGCTCCGGACTAGGCAGTCCTTACGAGCAGTACGTC.

The CDR3 loop reads CAWSLPGELFF. The DNA of the CDR3 is TGTGCCTGGAGCCTACCCGGGGAGCTGTTTTTT. The genes are TRBV30 and TRBJ2-2; no definite D call. CDR3 size: 11 residues. From germline, CDR1 is GTSNPN and CDR2 SVGIG (reference sequence). Trimming left V 3 bases short and J 6 bases short, with 5 bases between.

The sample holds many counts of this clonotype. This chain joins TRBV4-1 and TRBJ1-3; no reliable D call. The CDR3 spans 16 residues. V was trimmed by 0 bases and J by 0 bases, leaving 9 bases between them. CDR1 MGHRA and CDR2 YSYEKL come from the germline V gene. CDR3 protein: CASSQDSPGSGNTIYF. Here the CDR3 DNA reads TGCGCCAGCAGCCAAGATAGTCCAGGCTCTGGAAACACCATATATTTT.

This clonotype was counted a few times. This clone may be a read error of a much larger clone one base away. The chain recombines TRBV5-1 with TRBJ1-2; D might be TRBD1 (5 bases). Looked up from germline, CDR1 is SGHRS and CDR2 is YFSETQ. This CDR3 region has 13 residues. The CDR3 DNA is TGCGCCAGCAGCTTGGCTTGGGGGTCTGGCTACCCCTTC. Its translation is CASSLAWGSGYPF.

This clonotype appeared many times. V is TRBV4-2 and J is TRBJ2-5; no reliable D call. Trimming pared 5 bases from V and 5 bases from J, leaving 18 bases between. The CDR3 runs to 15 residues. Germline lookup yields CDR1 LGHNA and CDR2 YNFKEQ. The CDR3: CASSFLGGLDETQYF. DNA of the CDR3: TGTGCCAGCAGCTTCCTGGGTGGGCTCGATGAGACCCAGTACTTC.

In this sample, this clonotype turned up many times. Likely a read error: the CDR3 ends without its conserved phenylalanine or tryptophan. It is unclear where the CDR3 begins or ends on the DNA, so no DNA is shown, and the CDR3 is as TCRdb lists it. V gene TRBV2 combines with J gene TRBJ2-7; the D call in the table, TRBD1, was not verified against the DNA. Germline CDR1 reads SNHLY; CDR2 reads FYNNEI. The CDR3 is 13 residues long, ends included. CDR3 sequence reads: CASSEVERDIVSI.

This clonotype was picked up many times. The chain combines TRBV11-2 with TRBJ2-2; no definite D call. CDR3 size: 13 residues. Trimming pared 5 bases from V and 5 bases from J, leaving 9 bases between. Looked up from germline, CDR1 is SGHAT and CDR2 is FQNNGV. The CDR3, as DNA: TGTGCCAGCAGCCCTGTGAAGACCGGGGAGCTGTTTTTT. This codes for CASSPVKTGELFF.

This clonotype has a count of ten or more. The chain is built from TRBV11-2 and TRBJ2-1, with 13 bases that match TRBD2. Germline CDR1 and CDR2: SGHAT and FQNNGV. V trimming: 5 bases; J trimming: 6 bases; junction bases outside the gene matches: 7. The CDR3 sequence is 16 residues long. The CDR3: CASSGWTSGSVNEQFF. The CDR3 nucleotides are TGTGCCAGCAGCGGATGGACTAGCGGGAGCGTCAATGAGCAGTTCTTC.

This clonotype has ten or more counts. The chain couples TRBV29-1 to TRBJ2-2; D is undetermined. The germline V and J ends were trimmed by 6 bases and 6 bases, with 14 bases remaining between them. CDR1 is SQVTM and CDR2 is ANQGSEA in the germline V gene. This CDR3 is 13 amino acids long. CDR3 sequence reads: CSVANLAAGELFF. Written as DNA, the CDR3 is TGCAGCGTCGCCAACTTAGCTGCCGGGGAGCTGTTTTTT.

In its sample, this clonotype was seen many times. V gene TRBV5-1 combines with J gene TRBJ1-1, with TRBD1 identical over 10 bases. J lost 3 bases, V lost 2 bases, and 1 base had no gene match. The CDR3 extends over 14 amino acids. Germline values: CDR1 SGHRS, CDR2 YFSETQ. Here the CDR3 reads CASSFDRGHTEAFF. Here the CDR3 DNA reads TGCGCCAGCAGCTTCGACAGGGGGCACACTGAAGCTTTCTTT. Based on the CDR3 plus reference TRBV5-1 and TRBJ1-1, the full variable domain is KAGVTQTPRYLIKTRGQQVTLSCSPISGHRSVSWYQQTPGQGLQFLFEYFSETQRNKGNFPGRFSGRQFSNSRSEMNVSTLELGDSALYLCASSFDRGHTEAFFGQGTRLTVV.

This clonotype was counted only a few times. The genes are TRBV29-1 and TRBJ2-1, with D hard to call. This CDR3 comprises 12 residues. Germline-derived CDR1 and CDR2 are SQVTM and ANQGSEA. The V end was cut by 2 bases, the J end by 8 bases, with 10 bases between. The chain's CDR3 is CSVELGDDEQFF. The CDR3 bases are TGCAGCGTTGAACTAGGTGACGATGAGCAGTTCTTC.

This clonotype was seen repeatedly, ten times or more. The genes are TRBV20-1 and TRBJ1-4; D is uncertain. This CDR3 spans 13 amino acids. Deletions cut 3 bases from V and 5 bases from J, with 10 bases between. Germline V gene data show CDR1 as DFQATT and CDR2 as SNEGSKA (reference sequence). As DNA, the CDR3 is TGCAGTGCTAGCTCGGCCCAGAATGAAAAACTGTTTTTT. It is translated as CSASSAQNEKLFF.